The 28 T cell receptor beta chains presented below share a single source sample, sequenced in a study of cytomegalovirus exposure and HLA in healthy donors. The protocol was immunoSEQ multiplex PCR, while the TCRdb copy is restricted to in-frame clones and leaves out a portion. The sample shows about 150,000 clones, 75% to 90% of them seen only once. Material for sequencing was PBMCs. Source of these receptors: a man between 18 and 29 years old in good health and CMV-seropositive.

The V gene is TRBV19, the J gene TRBJ1-3, with D tentatively TRBD1 (6 bases). The CDR3 extends over 14 amino acids. The V end lost 2 bases, the J end lost 4 bases, and 9 bases lay between the germline ends. Germline loops: CDR1 LNHDA, CDR2 SQIVND (reference sequence). The CDR3: CASSIRGSGNTIYF. In nucleotides, the CDR3 is TGTGCCAGTAGTATAAGGGGGAGCGGAAACACCATATATTTT.

V gene TRBV4-3 combines with J gene TRBJ1-4, with 7 positions matching TRBD1. Per germline, CDR1 LGHNA and CDR2 YSLEER. J gave up 1 base and V 4 bases, and 6 bases lay outside the gene matches. This CDR3 region has 16 residues. CDR3: CASSPGQVRTNEKLFF. The DNA for the CDR3 is TGCGCCAGCAGCCCCGGACAGGTCAGAACTAATGAAAAACTGTTTTTT.

V and J are TRBV10-3 and TRBJ1-1; no firm D call. Deletions cut 4 bases from V and 11 bases from J, with 17 bases between. Germline values: CDR1 ENHRY, CDR2 SYGVKD. CDR3 length: 13 amino acids. The CDR3 sequence: CAISVAGLGFAFF. CDR3 nucleotide sequence: TGTGCCATCAGTGTAGCCGGCCTGGGTTTTGCTTTCTTT.

The V gene is TRBV30, the J gene TRBJ2-7; 8 nucleotides agree with TRBD2. V was pared by 1 base and J by 3 bases, with 8 bases of the junction left unmatched. There are 15 residues in the CDR3. CDR1 GTSNPN and CDR2 SVGIG come from the germline V gene (reference sequence). The CDR3 sequence is CAWSDPLAGSYEQYF. The CDR3 DNA reads TGTGCCTGGAGTGACCCCCTAGCGGGCAGCTACGAGCAGTACTTC.

Only one count was recorded for this clone. The chain is built from TRBV9 and TRBJ1-1; 7 bases align to TRBD1. The germline CDR1 and CDR2 sequences are SGDLS and YYNGEE. The V segment lost 3 bases and the J segment 3 bases; nucleotides outside the gene matches: 5. The CDR3 is 14 residues long. The DNA of the CDR3 is TGTGCCAGCAGCGGTTTTGGACAGGACACTGAAGCTTTCTTT. Protein sequence: CASSGFGQDTEAFF.

The chain has TRBV7-3 and TRBJ2-3; 7 positions match TRBD2. Germline V gives CDR1 SGHTA, CDR2 FQGTGA. This CDR3 has 17 residues. J gave up 2 bases and V 8 bases, and 16 bases lay outside the gene matches. The chain's CDR3 is CASPTGSCAGVTDTQYF. CDR3 DNA: TGTGCCAGCCCGACCGGGTCCTGTGCGGGAGTCACAGATACGCAGTATTTT.

The chain joins TRBV5-1 to TRBJ2-1; 9 nucleotides agree with TRBD2. Germline trimming cut 0 bases from V and 1 base from J; bases unmatched to any gene: 5. Germline CDR1 SGHRS, CDR2 YFSETQ. The CDR3 totals 17 residues. The CDR3 nucleotides read TGCGCCAGCAGCTTGGATATCAGCGGGAGGTCCTACAATGAGCAGTTCTTC. Translating gives CASSLDISGRSYNEQFF.

A single count supports this clone. The gene calls are TRBV7-6 and TRBJ2-7; 9 nucleotides agree with TRBD1. V gave up 5 bases and J gave up 6 bases; unmatched junction bases: 11. The germline V gene encodes CDR1 SGHVS and CDR2 FNYEAQ. The CDR3 is 15 residues long. CDR3 residues: CASSVGGQGLVEQYF. In DNA form, the CDR3 reads TGTGCCAGCAGCGTAGGGGGACAGGGATTGGTCGAGCAGTACTTC.

The gene calls are TRBV11-2 and TRBJ1-3, with 8 positions matching TRBD1. Germline lookup yields CDR1 SGHAT and CDR2 FQNNGV. Losses at the gene ends were 5 bases for V and 0 bases for J; bases not matched to a gene: 3. This CDR3 has 15 amino acids. The CDR3 loop is CASSPDRVSGNTIYF. In DNA form, the CDR3 reads TGTGCCAGCAGCCCGGACAGGGTCTCTGGAAACACCATATATTTT.

Details on this clone: One end of the junction is discordant with germline, which a read error may explain. V is TRBV27 and J is TRBJ1-2; D is possibly TRBD1 (5 bases). The CDR3 contains 15 residues. Germline V CDR1 and CDR2: MNHEY, SMNVEV (reference sequence). The CDR3 coding sequence is TGTGCCAGCAGTTTATCGCGGGGACCGGAGTATGACTACACCTTC. Translation: CASSLSRGPEYDYTF.

This rearrangement joins TRBV7-2 to TRBJ1-5; TRBD1 agrees at 11 bases. Germline values: CDR1 SGHTA, CDR2 FQGNSA. This CDR3 spans 17 amino acids. V lost 5 bases, J lost 5 bases, and 11 bases stayed unmatched. CDR3 sequence: CASSPGGTGGWYQPQHF. The CDR3 region has the DNA TGTGCCAGCAGCCCTGGAGGGACAGGGGGATGGTATCAGCCCCAGCATTTT. Using reference TRBV7-2 and TRBJ1-5 for the parts outside the CDR3, the full variable domain is GAGVSQSPSNKVTEKGKDVELRCDPISGHTALYWYRQSLGQGLEFLIYFQGNSAPDKSGLPSDRFSAERTGGSVSTLTIQRTQQEDSAVYLCASSPGGTGGWYQPQHFGDGTRLSIL.

V usage is TRBV18 and J usage is TRBJ2-1; no reliable D call. Trimming took off 4 bases at V and 4 bases at J, with 23 bases between the two ends. The CDR3 is 18 residues long. Germline CDR1 is KGHSH and CDR2 is LQKENI. CDR3 sequence (DNA): TGTGCCAGCTCACTATATGGAACCGGGTACACGGGTTACAATGAGCAGTTCTTC. It encodes CASSLYGTGYTGYNEQFF.

The chain links TRBV30 to TRBJ1-1; no definite D call. Trimming cost V 0 bases and J 2 bases, with 10 bases left between them. The CDR3 totals 14 residues. Germline CDR1 is GTSNPN and CDR2 is SVGIG (reference sequence). The CDR3 spells CAWSVSYLNTEAFF. As DNA, the CDR3 is TGTGCCTGGAGTGTGAGCTATCTAAACACTGAAGCTTTCTTT.

The chain has TRBV4-1 and TRBJ2-7; TRBD1 is a possible D gene (5 bases). Germline loops: CDR1 MGHRA, CDR2 YSYEKL. V was clipped by 3 bases and J by 4 bases, with 10 bases between them. The CDR3 covers 13 residues. CDR3 sequence reads: CASSQGLGYEQYF. For the CDR3, the DNA is TGCGCCAGCAGCCAGGGGCTCGGGTACGAGCAGTACTTC.

The chain has TRBV6-1 and TRBJ2-1, with TRBD1 matching 8 bases. The CDR3 has 15 residues. The germline V gene encodes CDR1 MNHNS and CDR2 SASEGT. After removal of 7 bases from V and 2 bases from J, the junction contained 7 bases not matched to a gene. The DNA of the CDR3 is TGTGCCAGCACCAATGACAGGGGCCCCTACAATGAGCAGTTCTTC. As protein: CASTNDRGPYNEQFF.

This chain connects TRBV30 to TRBJ2-5; 9 nucleotides agree with TRBD2. The CDR3 totals 13 residues. V shed 5 bases and J 6 bases; nucleotides not matched to a gene: 7. Germline CDR1 is GTSNPN and CDR2 is SVGIG (reference sequence). The CDR3 DNA reads TGTGCCTGGGTGGTAGCGGGAGAGAAGACCCAGTACTTC. This gives the protein CAWVVAGEKTQYF.

The chain recombines TRBV19 with TRBJ2-7; 7 bases align to TRBD1. Trimming took 8 bases from V and 2 from J; bases not matched to a gene: 6. Per the germline V gene, CDR1 is LNHDA and CDR2 is SQIVND (reference sequence). This CDR3 spans 13 amino acids. The CDR3 coding sequence is TGTGCCAGTGAAGACAGGGCCACCTACGAGCAGTACTTC. It is translated as CASEDRATYEQYF.

The chain uses TRBV13 and TRBJ1-6; maybe TRBD1 (6 bases). Germline CDR1 and CDR2: PRHDT and FYEKMQ (reference sequence). This CDR3 is built from 15 residues. The V gene lost 5 bases and the J gene lost 5 bases, with 13 bases spanning the gap. CDR3 protein: CASSPAGDHNSPLHF. CDR3 nucleotide sequence: TGTGCCAGCAGCCCCGCAGGGGACCATAATTCACCCCTCCACTTT.

V gene TRBV19 combines with J gene TRBJ2-3; tentative D call: TRBD1 (5 bases). The V and J ends lost 7 bases and 1 base respectively, with 12 bases between them. The CDR3 sequence is 14 residues long. Germline loops: CDR1 LNHDA, CDR2 SQIVND (reference sequence). CDR3 sequence: CASTLGRGTDTQYF. The CDR3 DNA follows: TGTGCCAGTACCCTCGGCAGGGGCACAGATACGCAGTATTTT.

The chain uses TRBV6-1 and TRBJ1-5; a weak D match, TRBD1 (6 bases). Germline CDR1 reads MNHNS; CDR2 reads SASEGT. The CDR3 runs to 12 residues. Trimming cost V 10 bases and J 6 bases, with 13 bases left between them. The CDR3 nucleotides are TGTGCCACTACAGGGTTCGGTCAGCCCCAGCATTTT. Translation gives CATTGFGQPQHF.

The CDR3 sequence is CASSKSRPGGDYGYTF. As DNA, the CDR3 is TGTGCCAGTAGTAAGTCCCGGCCAGGGGGTGACTATGGCTACACCTTC. The chain links TRBV19 to TRBJ1-2; 7 nucleotides agree with TRBD1. V lost 4 bases, J lost 3 bases, and 11 bases stayed unmatched. Germline V gene sequence: CDR1 LNHDA, CDR2 SQIVND (reference sequence). CDR3 size: 16 residues.

CDR3 sequence (DNA): TGTGCCAGCAGTTCCCCCTCGGGACATAACACTGAAGCTTTCTTT. Residues: CASSSPSGHNTEAFF. The chain uses TRBV6-5 and TRBJ1-1, with TRBD1 as a possible D gene (6 bases). With 4 bases removed from V and 2 bases from J, the gap between germline ends came to 14 bases. The CDR3 runs to 15 residues. Germline-derived CDR1 and CDR2 are MNHEY and SVGAGI.

The chain employs TRBV4-1 and TRBJ1-5, with D maybe TRBD1 (6 bases). V lost 3 bases to trimming and J lost 9 bases, with 21 bases between them. The CDR3 has 16 residues. Germline assignment: CDR1 MGHRA and CDR2 YSYEKL. The CDR3 bases are TGCGCCAGCAGCCATCCAAGGGGGGGCGCGACTGCGCCCCAGCATTTT. Protein sequence: CASSHPRGGATAPQHF.

This sequence joins TRBV19 and TRBJ2-4; TRBD1 is a possible D gene (5 bases). The CDR3 sequence is 14 residues long. V lost 4 bases to trimming and J lost 0 bases, with 7 bases between them. The germline V gene encodes CDR1 LNHDA and CDR2 SQIVND (reference sequence). The CDR3 protein is CASSKQVAKNIQYF. In nucleotides, the CDR3 is TGTGCCAGTAGTAAACAGGTAGCCAAAAACATTCAGTACTTC.

This clone appeared a single time. The chain couples TRBV4-1 to TRBJ2-7; D is perhaps TRBD2 (6 bases). This CDR3 comprises 14 residues. Trimming removed 1 base at V and 4 bases at J, with 11 bases between. The germline V gene encodes CDR1 MGHRA and CDR2 YSYEKL. The CDR3, as DNA: TGCGCCAGCAGCCAAGTCAGGGAGGCATACGAGCAGTACTTC. The encoded protein is CASSQVREAYEQYF.

This rearrangement joins TRBV2 to TRBJ1-4; maybe TRBD1 (5 bases). The V end was cut by 7 bases, the J end by 1 base, with 10 bases between. Germline V gene sequence: CDR1 SNHLY, CDR2 FYNNEI. This CDR3 is built from 14 residues. The CDR3 spells CASNPTVTNEKLFF. The CDR3 DNA reads as TGTGCCAGCAACCCGACAGTAACTAATGAAAAACTGTTTTTT.

The chain couples TRBV11-2 to TRBJ2-7; the match to TRBD2 covers 9 bases. Germline CDR1 reads SGHAT; CDR2 reads FQNNGV. V gave up 8 bases and J gave up 3 bases; unmatched junction bases: 8. The CDR3 sequence is 14 residues long. CDR3 DNA: TGTGCCAGCGGACAGAGTAGCGGGAGCTACGAGCAGTACTTC. This sequence encodes CASGQSSGSYEQYF.

The V call is TRBV6-5, the J call TRBJ2-3; tentatively, D is TRBD1 (6 bases). Between the trimmed V and J ends, which lost 7 bases and 4 bases, there was a span of 6 bases. The CDR3 loop spans 11 amino acids. Germline V gene data show CDR1 as MNHEY and CDR2 as SVGAGI. This CDR3 is CASKGADTQYF. The CDR3 DNA is TGTGCCAGCAAGGGGGCAGATACGCAGTATTTT.